The sequence of this TCR beta chain was determined in a study of T cells in Graves' hyperthyroidism and ophthalmopathy. Details on this clonotype: The antigen is undetermined.

From germline, CDR1 is DFQATT and CDR2 SNEGSKA (reference sequence). Germline trimming cut 3 bases from V and 5 bases from J; bases unmatched to any gene: 3. The CDR3 contains 13 residues. Using RNA transcripts as the source, TCR beta CDR3 regions were amplified. The HTBI primer set served for first-round RT-PCR of the TCR CDR3. One entry per CDR3 protein results from TCRdb running MiXCR on the multiplex PCR reads. The data contain roughly 57,000 distinct CDR3 sequences, roughly 50% of them singletons. Findings and limits, study-wide: Ophthalmopathy onset followed model prediction by a median approximately 5.9 months. Separating ophthalmopathy from stable hyperthyroidism was achieved by a 13 V-J model. Most clonotypes expanded in thyroid above 0.001 were likewise present in blood.

Clinicians diagnosed patients from clinical symptoms, serum thyroxine and TRAb, thyroid ultrasound and orbital computed tomography. The receptor was derived from a woman aged 55 to 70 with Graves' ophthalmopathy. The chain employs TRBV20-1 and TRBJ1-2, with 10 bases identical to TRBD1. Sequences were obtained from blood. DNA of the CDR3: TGCAGTGCTAGCGGGACAGGGGTATATGGCTACACCTTC. Translating gives CSASGTGVYGYTF.